There are a few counts of the clone carrying this T cell receptor (beta chain). Its antigen is not identified. The sample is drawn from a study of CD8 T cells in ankylosing spondylitis. V lost 5 bases, J lost 2 bases, and 7 bases stayed unmatched. Germline values: CDR1 DFQATT, CDR2 SNEGSKA (reference sequence). This CDR3 is built from 14 residues. With molecular barcodes, quantitative 5'-RACE was used to make the TCR beta libraries. TCRdb itself ran the 5' RACE reads through MiXCR, one entry per CDR3 protein. The profile shows roughly 700,000 distinct CDR3 sequences, 15% to 20% of them singletons. Regarding the study as a whole: Researchers report that disease-linked clones proved CD8+ and relatively rare in peripheral blood. Seemingly characteristic of ankylosing spondylitis blood was a TCR beta motif consisting of under 10 highly homologous variants. Reported data indicate significant enrichment of disease-linked clones within matched ankylosing spondylitis synovial fluid.

Input material: blood, either unsorted or a sorted T cell fraction (not recorded which). The source is a male donor with ankylosing spondylitis. This sequence joins TRBV20-1 and TRBJ2-3; 7 bases fit TRBD1. CDR3 sequence (DNA): TGCAGTGCTTCCGAGGGGGCTAACACAGATACGCAGTATTTT. It yields the protein CSASEGANTDTQYF.